This T cell receptor (beta chain) was found in a study of tumor-infiltrating lymphocytes in localized non-small cell lung cancer. Overall study findings and caveats: Each assay used a separate piece of the same tissue.

Generated by immunoSEQ multiplex PCR, the TCRdb table keeps only in-frame clones and is missing some. The sample carries about 16,000 clones, over 65% recorded once. On this clone: Its specificity is unknown.

Specimen: lung tumor tissue. The sequence was collected from a human donor with non-small cell lung cancer.

CDR3 coding DNA: TGTGCCAGCAGTTTAGGACGGACAGGCAATGAGCAGTTCTTC. It is translated as CASSLGRTGNEQFF. The genes are TRBV27 and TRBJ2-1; 7 bases match TRBD1. Trimming took 2 bases from V and 6 from J; bases not matched to a gene: 4. The CDR3 extends over 14 amino acids. CDR1 MNHEY and CDR2 SMNVEV come from the germline V gene (reference sequence).